This passage covers 2 T cell receptor beta chains from one sample sequenced in a study of blood T cells in healthy people across ages (dated by TCRdb to 2013 to 2016). Library preparation employed 5' RACE. Sequencing took place on an Illumina HiSeq 2500. The second PCR ran for about 6 to 12 cycles and used a J-beta primer mix along with a sample-barcoded 5' primer. TCRdb's own reprocessing of the public reads used fastp at Q25 and MiXCR and kept productive beta chains. Each CDR3 protein gets just one entry, which takes the most common genes and DNA from the rows behind it. The sample contains about 720,000 distinct CDR3 sequences, over 20% of them found a single time. The ten largest make up around a fifth of the sample. The sequenced sample was blood. All receptors derive from a man between 65 and 85 years old in good health.

A few counts support this clonotype. The rearrangement links TRBV12-3 or TRBV12-4 to TRBJ1-1; D remains ambiguous. The CDR3 loop spans 15 amino acids. Trimming stripped 10 bases from V and 0 bases from J, with 18 bases between. The CDR3 loop is CATTRAITMNTEAFF. The DNA of the CDR3 is TGTGCCACCACTCGGGCTATAACAATGAACACTGAAGCTTTCTTT.

The chain carries TRBV12-3 or TRBV12-4 and TRBJ2-1, with D unclear. Deletions cut 2 bases from V and 10 bases from J, with 15 bases between. The CDR3 has 14 amino acids. The CDR3 DNA reads as TGTGCCAGCAGTTTAAGTACAAACCTCAGGGAGCAGTTCTTC. Its protein product is CASSLSTNLREQFF.